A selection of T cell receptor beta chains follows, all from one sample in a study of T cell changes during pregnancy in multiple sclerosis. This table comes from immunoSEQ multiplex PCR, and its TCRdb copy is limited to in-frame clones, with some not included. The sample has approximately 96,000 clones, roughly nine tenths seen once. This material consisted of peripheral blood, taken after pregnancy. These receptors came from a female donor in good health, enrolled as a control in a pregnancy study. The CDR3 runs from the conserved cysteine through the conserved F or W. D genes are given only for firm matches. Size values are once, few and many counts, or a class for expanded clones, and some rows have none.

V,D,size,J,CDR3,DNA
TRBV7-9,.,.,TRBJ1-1,CASSLVLWGEDTEAFF,TGTGCCAGCAGCTTAGTCTTATGGGGAGAGGACACTGAAGCTTTCTTT
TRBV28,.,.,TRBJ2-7,CASLHRGEQYF,TGTGCCAGCCTCCACCGCGGCGAGCAGTACTTC
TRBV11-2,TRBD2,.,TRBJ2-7,CASSIGWGGAYEQYF,TGTGCCAGCAGTATCGGATGGGGGGGGGCCTACGAGCAGTACTTC
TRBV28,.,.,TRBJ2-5,CASSYRETQYF,TGTGCCAGCAGTTACCGGGAGACCCAGTACTTC
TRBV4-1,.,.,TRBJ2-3,CASSQLGSRDTQYF,TGCGCCAGCAGCCAATTGGGGAGTCGAGATACGCAGTATTTT
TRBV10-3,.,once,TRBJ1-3,CAISSAGSSGNTIYF,TGTGCCATCAGTTCCGCGGGGAGTTCTGGAAACACCATATATTTT
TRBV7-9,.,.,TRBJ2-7,CASGSGTSSYEQYF,TGTGCCAGCGGGAGCGGTACAAGCTCCTACGAGCAGTACTTC
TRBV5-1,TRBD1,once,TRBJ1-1,CASSLVAQTGENTEAFF,TGCGCCAGCAGCTTGGTGGCTCAGACAGGGGAGAACACTGAAGCTTTCTTT
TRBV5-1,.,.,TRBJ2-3,CASSGGQGTDTQYF,TGCGCCAGCAGCGGTGGACAAGGCACAGATACGCAGTATTTT
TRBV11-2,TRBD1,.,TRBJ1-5,CASSPRTGEPSYNQPQHF,TGTGCCAGCAGCCCACGGACAGGGGAACCTTCCTACAATCAGCCCCAGCATTTT
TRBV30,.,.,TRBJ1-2,CAWRLQEGYGYTF,TGTGCCTGGAGATTGCAGGAGGGATATGGCTACACCTTC
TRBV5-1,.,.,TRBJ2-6,CASSTYGPTSSGANVLTF,TGCGCCAGCTCCACTTATGGTCCCACGTCCTCTGGGGCCAACGTCCTGACTTTC
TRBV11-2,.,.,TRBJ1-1,CASSSQGNTEAFF,TGTGCCAGCAGCTCACAGGGGAACACTGAAGCTTTCTTT
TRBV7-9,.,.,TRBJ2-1,CASSLDALGEQFF,TGTGCCAGCAGCTTAGACGCCCTAGGTGAGCAGTTCTTC
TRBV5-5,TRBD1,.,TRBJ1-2,CASSLGQGAPYGYTF,TGTGCCAGCAGCTTGGGTCAGGGGGCCCCATATGGCTACACCTTC
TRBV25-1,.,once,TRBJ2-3,CASYGSTDTQYF,TGTGCCAGCTACGGGAGCACAGATACGCAGTATTTT
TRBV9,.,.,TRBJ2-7,CASSEGGSSYEQYF,TGTGCCAGCAGCGAGGGGGGGAGCTCCTACGAGCAGTACTTC
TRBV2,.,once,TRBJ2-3,CASSELELNTDTQYF,TGTGCCAGCAGTGAATTAGAACTGAACACAGATACGCAGTATTTT
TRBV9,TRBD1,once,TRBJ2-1,CASSAGQGVDEQFF,TGTGCCAGCAGCGCAGGACAGGGGGTCGATGAGCAGTTCTTC
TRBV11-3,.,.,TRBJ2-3,CASSQGSDTQYF,TGTGCCAGCAGCCAGGGTTCAGATACGCAGTATTTT